The 3 T cell receptor beta chains presented below share a single source sample, sequenced in a study of T cell responses to AZD1222 COVID-19 vaccine. Some clones are missing from TCRdb's copy, which holds only in-frame ones; the method was immunoSEQ multiplex PCR. The repertoire includes under 80,000 clones, less than 90% of them detected once, and around 20% sits in the top ten. The specimen was peripheral blood, collected on day 0 of AZD1222 vaccination. The receptors here all came from an adult in good health.

The rearrangement uses TRBV24-1 and TRBJ2-1; D might be TRBD2 (6 bases). Germline CDR1 and CDR2: KGHDR and SFDVKD. V was pared by 4 bases and J by 0 bases, with 12 bases between. CDR3 length: 16 amino acids. For the CDR3, the DNA is TGTGCCACCAGTGACTGGGACTCCCGCTCCTACAATGAGCAGTTCTTC. This codes for CATSDWDSRSYNEQFF.

The rearrangement uses TRBV6-2 or TRBV6-3 and TRBJ2-1; no definite D call. Trimming left V 0 bases short and J 0 bases short, with 9 bases between. Germline loops: CDR1 MNHEY, CDR2 SVGEGT. The CDR3 spans 16 residues. The CDR3 DNA reads as TGTGCCAGCAGTTACTCGTCAGGCCGCTCCTACAATGAGCAGTTCTTC. It specifies CASSYSSGRSYNEQFF.

The chain is built from TRBV19 and TRBJ2-1; D remains ambiguous. CDR3 size: 14 residues. V was shortened by 8 bases and J by 0 bases, with 11 bases between the two germline ends. From germline, CDR1 is LNHDA and CDR2 SQIVND (reference sequence). As DNA, the CDR3 is TGTGCCAGTGAAGTACAGCTCTCCTACAATGAGCAGTTCTTC. Protein sequence: CASEVQLSYNEQFF. The full variable domain, completed using reference TRBV19 and TRBJ2-1, is DGGITQSPKYLFRKEGQNVTLSCEQNLNHDAMYWYRQDPGQGLRLIYYSQIVNDFQKGDIAEGYSVSREKKESFPLTVTSAQKNPTAFYLCASEVQLSYNEQFFGPGTRLTVL.